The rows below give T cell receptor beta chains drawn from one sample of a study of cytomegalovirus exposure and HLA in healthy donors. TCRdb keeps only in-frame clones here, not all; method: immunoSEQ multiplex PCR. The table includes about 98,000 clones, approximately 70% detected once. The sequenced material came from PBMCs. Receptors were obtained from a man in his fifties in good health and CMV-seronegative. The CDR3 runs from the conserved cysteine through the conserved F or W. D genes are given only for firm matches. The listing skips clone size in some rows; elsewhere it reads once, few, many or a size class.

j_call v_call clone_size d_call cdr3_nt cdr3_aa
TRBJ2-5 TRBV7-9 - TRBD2 TGTGCCAGCAGCCCCGCGTCGGGACTAGCGAAAGAGACCCAGTACTTC CASSPASGLAKETQYF
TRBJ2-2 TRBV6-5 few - TGTGCCAGCAGTCCCCCAGGGGTTACCGGGGAGCTGTTTTTT CASSPPGVTGELFF
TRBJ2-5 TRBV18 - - TGTGCCAGCTCACCTCAGGGGTACCAAGAGACCCAGTACTTC CASSPQGYQETQYF
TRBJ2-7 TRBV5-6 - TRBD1 TGTGCCAGCAGCTTGAGGACAGGGTTGATCTACGAGCAGTACTTC CASSLRTGLIYEQYF
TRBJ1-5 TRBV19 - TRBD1 TGTGCCAGTAGTACGCCCCGGGACAGGGGTGTTCGTCAGCCCCAGCATTTT CASSTPRDRGVRQPQHF
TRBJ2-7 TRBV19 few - TGTGCCAGTAGCCTCGAGGGCCATTACACCCCTTACGAGCAGTACTTC CASSLEGHYTPYEQYF
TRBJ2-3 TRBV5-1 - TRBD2 TGCGCCAGCAGCCCGGGACTAGCGGGATTGCTAGATACGCAGTATTTT CASSPGLAGLLDTQYF
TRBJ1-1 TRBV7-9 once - TGTGCCAGCAGACCGACAGAGAACACTGAAGCTTTCTTT CASRPTENTEAFF
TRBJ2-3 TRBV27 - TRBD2 TGTGCCAGCAGGGGACTAGCGGGGGGGCAGGATACGCAGTATTTT CASRGLAGGQDTQYF
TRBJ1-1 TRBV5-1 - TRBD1 TGCGCCAGCAGTTCGGCCAGGGGGCGAAGCACTGAAGCTTTCTTT CASSSARGRSTEAFF
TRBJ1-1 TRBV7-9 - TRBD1 TGTGCCAGCAGCTTTATTACAGGGGCGGGGGGAGCTTTCTTT CASSFITGAGGAFF
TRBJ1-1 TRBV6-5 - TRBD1 TGTGCCAGCAGTTGGGGGACAGGGCCTGAAGCTTTCTTT CASSWGTGPEAFF
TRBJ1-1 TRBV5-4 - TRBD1 TGTGCCAGCAGCCAGATTCAGACAGGGAGGAACACTGAAGCTTTCTTT CASSQIQTGRNTEAFF
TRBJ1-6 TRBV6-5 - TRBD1 TGTGCCAGCAGTCGACAGGGGTTGGATAATTCACCCCTCCACTTT CASSRQGLDNSPLHF
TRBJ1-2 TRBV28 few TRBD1 TGTGCCAGCAGTACGGGACAGGGGTATGGCTACACCTTC CASSTGQGYGYTF
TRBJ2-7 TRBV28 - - TGTGCCAGCACCTTTACAGGGTCCTACGAGCAGTACTTC CASTFTGSYEQYF
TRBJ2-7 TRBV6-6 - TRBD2 TGTGCCAGCAAACTAGCGGACCCCTACGAGCAGTACTTC CASKLADPYEQYF
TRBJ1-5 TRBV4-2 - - TGTGCCAGCAGCCAAGCACAGAAGGATCAGCCCCAGCATTTT CASSQAQKDQPQHF
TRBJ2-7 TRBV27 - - TGTGCCAGCAGTTTATTGTCGTCGGGTCGCCTCTCCTACGAGCAGTACTTC CASSLLSSGRLSYEQYF
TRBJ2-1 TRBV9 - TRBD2 TGTGCCAGCAGCCCCCCCGGCGCGGGAGTGAACAATGAGCAGTTCTTC CASSPPGAGVNNEQFF
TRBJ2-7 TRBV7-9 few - TGTTCCAGCAGCTCGACACTCTACGAGCAGTACTTC CSSSSTLYEQYF
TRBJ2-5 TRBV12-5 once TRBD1 TGTGCTAGTGGTATCTCCTCCGGGACAGTTATGCAAGAGACCCAGTACTTC CASGISSGTVMQETQYF
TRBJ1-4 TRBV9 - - TGTGCCAGCAGCGTAGAGGCCAGGACTAATGAAAAACTGTTTTTT CASSVEARTNEKLFF
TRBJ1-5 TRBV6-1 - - TGTGCCAGCAGTGACTCGGCAGGTCAGAATCAGCCCCAGCATTTT CASSDSAGQNQPQHF
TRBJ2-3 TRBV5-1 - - TGCGCCAGCAGCCCTCGGGGGGCGCCAGATACGCAGTATTTT CASSPRGAPDTQYF
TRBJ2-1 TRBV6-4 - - TGTGCCAGCAGTGTAGAAAGCGGTAATGAGCAGTTCTTC CASSVESGNEQFF
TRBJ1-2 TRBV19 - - TGTGCCTCAGGGACACGGAACTATGGCTACACCTTC CASGTRNYGYTF
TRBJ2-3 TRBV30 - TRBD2 TGTGCCTGGAATTGGGGACTAGCGTACGCAGATACGCAGTATTTT CAWNWGLAYADTQYF
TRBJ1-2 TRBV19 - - TGTGCCAGTAGAACGCGGACAGATACTAACTATGGCTACACCTTC CASRTRTDTNYGYTF
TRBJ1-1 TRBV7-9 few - TGTGCCAGCAGCCCGAGGTTTGGGGCGACTGAAGCTTTCTTT CASSPRFGATEAFF
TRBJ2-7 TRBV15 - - TGTGCCACCAGCAGAGATAGGGGCAGGCCAGCCTACGAGCAGTACTTC CATSRDRGRPAYEQYF
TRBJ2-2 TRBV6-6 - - TGTGCCAGCAGTTACGTACAGGGAAACACCGGGGAGCTGTTTTTT CASSYVQGNTGELFF
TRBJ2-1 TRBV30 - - TGTGCCTGGAACGGACAGGGCGGGGGTCCGAATGAGCAGTTCTTC CAWNGQGGGPNEQFF
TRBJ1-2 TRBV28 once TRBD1 TGTGCCAGCAGTTTACCGGGACAGAATAGGGGCTACACCTTC CASSLPGQNRGYTF
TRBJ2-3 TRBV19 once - TGTGCCAGTAGACCCGGACTCGGCACAGATACGCAGTATTTT CASRPGLGTDTQYF
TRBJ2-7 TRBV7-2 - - TGTGCCAGCAGCCCGAGGGGGAAGGGAGGGGAGCAGTACTTC CASSPRGKGGEQYF
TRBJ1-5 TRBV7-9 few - TGTGCCAGCAGCTTAGGGGGCGGGGGTCAGCCCCAGCATTTT CASSLGGGGQPQHF
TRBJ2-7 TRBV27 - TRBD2 TGTGCCAGCAGTTTTGCCGGGACTAGCGGCTACGAGCAGTACTTC CASSFAGTSGYEQYF
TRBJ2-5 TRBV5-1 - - TGCGCCAGCAGCTTGGTTGGCCGCGCCTCTTCAGGAGGGTACCAAGAGACCCAGTACTTC CASSLVGRASSGGYQETQYF
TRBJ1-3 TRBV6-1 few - TGTGCCAGCACCAACACGAACTCTGGAAACACCATATATTTT CASTNTNSGNTIYF
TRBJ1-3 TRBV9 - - TGTGCCAGCAGTCCAAGGAACAGGGATGGAAACACCATATATTTT CASSPRNRDGNTIYF
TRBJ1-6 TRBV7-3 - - TGTGCCAGCAGTACGGGGAATTCACCCCTCCACTTT CASSTGNSPLHF
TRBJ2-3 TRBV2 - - TGTGCCAGCAGCCCCCGGGCTAGCGCGACTAGCACAGATACGCAGTATTTT CASSPRASATSTDTQYF
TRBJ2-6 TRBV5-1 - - TGCGCCAGCAGCGTCGGTAACTCTGGGGCCAACGTCCTGACTTTC CASSVGNSGANVLTF
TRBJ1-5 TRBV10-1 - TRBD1 TGCGCCAGCAGTGAGTCGAAAGGTGTCAGGGGGAATCAGCCCCAGCATTTT CASSESKGVRGNQPQHF
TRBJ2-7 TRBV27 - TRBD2 TGTGCCAGCAGTTTATCTGGAGCTAGCGGGGGACGCGAGCAGTACTTC CASSLSGASGGREQYF
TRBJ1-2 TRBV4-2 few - TGTGCCAGCAGCCCCGCGGGGGGTCGAGATGGCTACACCTTC CASSPAGGRDGYTF
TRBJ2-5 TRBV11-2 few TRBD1 TGTGCCAGCAGCTTAGGAGGGGGACAGGGGTTAGGGGAGACCCAGTACTTC CASSLGGGQGLGETQYF
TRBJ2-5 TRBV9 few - TGTGCCAGCAGCGACGGGACTCCCCTTTCTTCGCAGTACTTC CASSDGTPLSSQYF
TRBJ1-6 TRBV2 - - TGTGCCAGCAGTCGGGAGTCTAATTCACCCCTCCACTTT CASSRESNSPLHF
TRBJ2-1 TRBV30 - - TGTGCCTGGAGGGGTAGCAGGAGGCCGGCTGAGCAGTTCTTC CAWRGSRRPAEQFF
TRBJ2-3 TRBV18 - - TGTGCCAGCTCACCACTGTCGGATACGCAGTATTTT CASSPLSDTQYF
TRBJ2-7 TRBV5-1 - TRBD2 TGCGCCAGCAGCTTAGCGGGGGCGACCTACGAGCAGTACTTC CASSLAGATYEQYF
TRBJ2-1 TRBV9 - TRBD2 TGTGCCAGCAGCGTAGAGGGCGGGAGTTCCTACAATGAGCAGTTCTTC CASSVEGGSSYNEQFF
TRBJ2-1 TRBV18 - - TGTGCCAGCGCCTCGGGACAACAATACAATGAGCAGTTCTTC CASASGQQYNEQFF